This TCR beta chain came from a study of T-cell memory formation after mild COVID-19. TCRdb recomputed calls from the 5' RACE reads with MiXCR, one row per CDR3 protein. The sample records fewer than 600,000 distinct CDR3 sequences, about 20% being singletons. Germline CDR1 DFQATT, CDR2 SNEGSKA (reference sequence). The V end was cut by 2 bases, the J end by 1 base, with 8 bases between. This CDR3 has 13 residues. This clonotype was observed a few times. The receptor's source is an adult woman who had mild COVID-19 (a few samples of this study predate the infection). Cell type and time point are not known. Material: PBMCs or a T cell subset sorted from them (not recorded which). This sequence joins TRBV20-1 and TRBJ2-5, with a weak D call TRBD2 (5 bases). In nucleotides, the CDR3 is TGCAGTGCTAGACGGACTGTCCAAGAGACCCAGTACTTC. This sequence encodes CSARRTVQETQYF.